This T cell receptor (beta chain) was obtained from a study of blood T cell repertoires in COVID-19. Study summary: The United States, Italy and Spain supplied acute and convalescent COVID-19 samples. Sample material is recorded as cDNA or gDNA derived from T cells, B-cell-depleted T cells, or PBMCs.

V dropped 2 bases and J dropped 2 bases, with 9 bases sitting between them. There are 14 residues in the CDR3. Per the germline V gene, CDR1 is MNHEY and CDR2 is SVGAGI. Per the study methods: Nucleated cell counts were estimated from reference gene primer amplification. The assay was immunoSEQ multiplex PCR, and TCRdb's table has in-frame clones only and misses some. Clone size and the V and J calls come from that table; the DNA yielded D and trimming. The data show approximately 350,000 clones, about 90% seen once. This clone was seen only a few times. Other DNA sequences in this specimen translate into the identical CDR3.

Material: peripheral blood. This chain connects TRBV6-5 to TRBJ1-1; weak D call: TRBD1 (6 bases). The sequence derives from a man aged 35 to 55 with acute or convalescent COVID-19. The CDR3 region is CASSYRGLNTEAFF. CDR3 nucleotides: TGTGCCAGCAGTTACAGGGGGTTAAACACTGAAGCTTTCTTT.